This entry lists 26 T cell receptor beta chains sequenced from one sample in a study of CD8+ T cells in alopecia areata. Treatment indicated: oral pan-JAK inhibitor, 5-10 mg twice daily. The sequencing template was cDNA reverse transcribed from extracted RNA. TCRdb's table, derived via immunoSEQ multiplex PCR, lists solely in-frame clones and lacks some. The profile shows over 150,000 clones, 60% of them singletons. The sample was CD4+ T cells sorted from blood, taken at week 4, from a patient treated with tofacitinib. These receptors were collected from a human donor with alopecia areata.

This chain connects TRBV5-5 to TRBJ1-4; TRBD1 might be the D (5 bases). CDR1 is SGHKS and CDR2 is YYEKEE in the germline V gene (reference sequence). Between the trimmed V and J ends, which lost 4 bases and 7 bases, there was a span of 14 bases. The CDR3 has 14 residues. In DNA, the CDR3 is TGTGCCAGCAGCGGGGGGTTTCGTGGTGAAAAACTGTTTTTT. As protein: CASSGGFRGEKLFF. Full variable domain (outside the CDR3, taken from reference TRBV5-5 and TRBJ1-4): DAGVTQSPTHLIKTRGQQVTLRCSPISGHKSVSWYQQVLGQGPQFIFQYYEKEERGRGNFPDRFSARQFPNYSSELNVNALLLGDSALYLCASSGGFRGEKLFFGSGTQLSVL.

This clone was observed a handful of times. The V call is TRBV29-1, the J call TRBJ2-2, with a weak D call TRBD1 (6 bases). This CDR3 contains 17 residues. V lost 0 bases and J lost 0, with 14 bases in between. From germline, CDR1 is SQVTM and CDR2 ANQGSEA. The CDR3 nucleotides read TGCAGCGTTGAAGACTGGGCAGGGGCCACGAACACCGGGGAGCTGTTTTTT. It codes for CSVEDWAGATNTGELFF.

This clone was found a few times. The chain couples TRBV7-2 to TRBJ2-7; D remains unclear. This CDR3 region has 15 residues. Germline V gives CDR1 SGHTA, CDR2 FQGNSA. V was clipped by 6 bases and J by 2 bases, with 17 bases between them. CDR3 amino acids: CASRNPVGLPYEQYF. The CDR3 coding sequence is TGTGCCAGCAGAAACCCAGTGGGCCTTCCCTACGAGCAGTACTTC.

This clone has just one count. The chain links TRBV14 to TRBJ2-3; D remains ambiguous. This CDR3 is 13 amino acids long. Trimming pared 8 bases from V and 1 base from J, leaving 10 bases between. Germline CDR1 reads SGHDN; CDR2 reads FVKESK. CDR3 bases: TGTGCCAGCGGGCGGCAGGGCACAGATACGCAGTATTTT. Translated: CASGRQGTDTQYF.

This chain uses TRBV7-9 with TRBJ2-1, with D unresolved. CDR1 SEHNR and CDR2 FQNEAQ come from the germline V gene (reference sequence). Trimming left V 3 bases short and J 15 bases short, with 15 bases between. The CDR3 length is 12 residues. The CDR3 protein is CASSFDRIDPFF. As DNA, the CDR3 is TGTGCCAGCAGCTTCGACCGCATTGACCCGTTCTTC.

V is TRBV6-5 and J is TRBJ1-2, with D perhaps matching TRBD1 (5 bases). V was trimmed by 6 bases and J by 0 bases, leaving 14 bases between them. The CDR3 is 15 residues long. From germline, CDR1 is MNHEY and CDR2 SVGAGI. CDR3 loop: CASSRRQIANYGYTF. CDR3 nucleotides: TGTGCCAGCAGCCGACGACAGATAGCTAACTATGGCTACACCTTC.

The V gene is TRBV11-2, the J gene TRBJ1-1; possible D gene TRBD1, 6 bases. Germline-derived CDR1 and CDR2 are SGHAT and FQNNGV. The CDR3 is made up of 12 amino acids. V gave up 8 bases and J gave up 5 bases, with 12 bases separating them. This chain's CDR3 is CASGRGATEAFF. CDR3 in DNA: TGTGCCAGCGGACGGGGGGCTACTGAAGCTTTCTTT. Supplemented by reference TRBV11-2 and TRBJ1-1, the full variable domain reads EAGVAQSPRYKIIEKRQSVAFWCNPISGHATLYWYQQILGQGPKLLIQFQNNGVVDDSQLPKDRFSAERLKGVDSTLKIQPAKLEDSAVYLCASGRGATEAFFGQGTRLTVV.

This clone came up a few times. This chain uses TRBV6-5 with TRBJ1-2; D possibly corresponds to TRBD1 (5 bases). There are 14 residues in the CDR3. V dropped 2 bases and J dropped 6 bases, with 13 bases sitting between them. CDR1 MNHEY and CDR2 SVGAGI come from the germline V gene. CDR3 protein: CASSYRARGNGYTF. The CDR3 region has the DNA TGTGCCAGCAGTTACAGGGCTAGGGGCAATGGCTACACCTTC.

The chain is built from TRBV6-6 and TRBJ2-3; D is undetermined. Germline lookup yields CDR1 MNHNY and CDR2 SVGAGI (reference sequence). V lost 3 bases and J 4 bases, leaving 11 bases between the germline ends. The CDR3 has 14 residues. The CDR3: CASSYSPSADTQYF. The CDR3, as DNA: TGTGCCAGCAGTTATTCCCCCTCGGCAGATACGCAGTATTTT.

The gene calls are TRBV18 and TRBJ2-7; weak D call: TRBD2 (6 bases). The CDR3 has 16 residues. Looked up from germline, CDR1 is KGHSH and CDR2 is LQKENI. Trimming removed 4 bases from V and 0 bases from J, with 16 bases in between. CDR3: CASSLIEGLSSYEQYF. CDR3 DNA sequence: TGTGCCAGCTCACTCATAGAGGGACTTTCCTCCTACGAGCAGTACTTC.

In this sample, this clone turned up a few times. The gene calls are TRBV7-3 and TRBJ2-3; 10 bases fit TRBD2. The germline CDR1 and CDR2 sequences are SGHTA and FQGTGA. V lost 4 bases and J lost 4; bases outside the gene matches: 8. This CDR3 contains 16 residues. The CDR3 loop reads CASSSRAGGGADTQYF. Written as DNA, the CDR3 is TGTGCCAGCAGCTCCAGAGCGGGAGGGGGAGCAGATACGCAGTATTTT.

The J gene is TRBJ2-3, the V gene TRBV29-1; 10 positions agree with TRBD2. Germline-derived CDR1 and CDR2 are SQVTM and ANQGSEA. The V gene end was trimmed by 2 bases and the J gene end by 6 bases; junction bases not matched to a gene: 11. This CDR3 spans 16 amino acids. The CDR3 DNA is TGCAGCGTTGAATACCCCCTAGCGGGAGTGGAGGATACGCAGTATTTT. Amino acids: CSVEYPLAGVEDTQYF.

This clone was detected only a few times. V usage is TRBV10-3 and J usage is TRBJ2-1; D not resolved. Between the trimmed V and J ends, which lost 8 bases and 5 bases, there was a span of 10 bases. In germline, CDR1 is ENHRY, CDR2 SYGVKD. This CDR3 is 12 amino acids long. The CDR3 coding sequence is TGTGCCATCGGCTACAATGACAATGAGCAGTTCTTC. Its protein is CAIGYNDNEQFF.

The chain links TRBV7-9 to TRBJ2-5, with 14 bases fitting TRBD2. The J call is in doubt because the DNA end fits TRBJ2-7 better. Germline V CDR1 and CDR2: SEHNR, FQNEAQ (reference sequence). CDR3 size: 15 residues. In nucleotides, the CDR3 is TGTGCCAGCAGCCCAGGGACTAGCGGGAGTTACGAGCAGTACTTC. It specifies CASSPGTSGSYEQYF.

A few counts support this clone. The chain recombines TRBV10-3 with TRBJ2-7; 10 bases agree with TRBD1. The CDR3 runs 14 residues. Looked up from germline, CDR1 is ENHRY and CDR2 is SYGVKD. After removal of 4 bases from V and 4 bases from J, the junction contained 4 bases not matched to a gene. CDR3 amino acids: CAISGGQGTYEQYF. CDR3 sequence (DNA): TGTGCCATCAGTGGGGGACAGGGGACATACGAGCAGTACTTC.

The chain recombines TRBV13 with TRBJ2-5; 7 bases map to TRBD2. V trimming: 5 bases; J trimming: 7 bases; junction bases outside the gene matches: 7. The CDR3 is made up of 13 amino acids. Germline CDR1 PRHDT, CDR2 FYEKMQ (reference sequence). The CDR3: CASSPGPGGTQYF. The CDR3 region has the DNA TGTGCCAGCAGCCCGGGACCGGGGGGGACCCAGTACTTC.

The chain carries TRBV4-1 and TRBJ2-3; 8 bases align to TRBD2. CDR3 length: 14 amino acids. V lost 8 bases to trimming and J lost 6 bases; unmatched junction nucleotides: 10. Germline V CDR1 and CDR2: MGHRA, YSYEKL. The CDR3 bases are TGCGCCAGCCAGGACGGGAGGGCCGGGGATACGCAGTATTTT. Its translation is CASQDGRAGDTQYF.

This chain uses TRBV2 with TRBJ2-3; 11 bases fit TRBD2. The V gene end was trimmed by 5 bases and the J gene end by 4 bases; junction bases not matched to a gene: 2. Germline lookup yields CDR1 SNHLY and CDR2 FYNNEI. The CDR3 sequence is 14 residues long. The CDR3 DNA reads TGTGCCAGCAGTAATAGCGGGAGGGCAGATACGCAGTATTTT. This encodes CASSNSGRADTQYF.

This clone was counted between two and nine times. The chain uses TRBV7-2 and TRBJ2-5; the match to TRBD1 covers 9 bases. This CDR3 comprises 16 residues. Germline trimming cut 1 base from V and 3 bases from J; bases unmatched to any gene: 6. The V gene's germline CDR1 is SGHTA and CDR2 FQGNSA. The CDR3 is CASSLGRTGVKETQYF. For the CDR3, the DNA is TGTGCCAGCAGCTTAGGGAGGACAGGGGTAAAAGAGACCCAGTACTTC.

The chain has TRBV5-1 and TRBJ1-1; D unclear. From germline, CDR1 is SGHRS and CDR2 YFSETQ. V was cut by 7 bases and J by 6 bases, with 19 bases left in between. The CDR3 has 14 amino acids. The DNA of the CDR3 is TGCGCCAGCTCTCCTGCCGGTGTTAAGTCTGAAGCTTTCTTT. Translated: CASSPAGVKSEAFF.

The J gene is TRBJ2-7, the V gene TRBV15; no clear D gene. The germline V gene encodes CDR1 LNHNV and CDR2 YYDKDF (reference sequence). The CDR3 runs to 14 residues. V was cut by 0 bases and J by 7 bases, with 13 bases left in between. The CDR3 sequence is CATSRDRSVREQYF. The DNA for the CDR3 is TGTGCCACCAGCAGAGATCGTTCCGTTCGGGAGCAGTACTTC.

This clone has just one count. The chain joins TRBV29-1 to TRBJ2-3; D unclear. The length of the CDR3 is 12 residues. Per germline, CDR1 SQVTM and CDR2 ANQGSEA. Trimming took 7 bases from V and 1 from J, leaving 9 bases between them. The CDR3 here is CSGSEGTDTQYF. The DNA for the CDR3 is TGCAGCGGATCCGAGGGCACAGATACGCAGTATTTT.

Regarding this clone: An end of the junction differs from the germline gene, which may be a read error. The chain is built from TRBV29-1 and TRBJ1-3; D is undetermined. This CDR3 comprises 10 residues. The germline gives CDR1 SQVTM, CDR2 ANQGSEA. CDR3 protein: CSVEAPLPTF. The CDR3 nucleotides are TGCAGCGTTGAAGCACCCCTTCCGACTTTT.

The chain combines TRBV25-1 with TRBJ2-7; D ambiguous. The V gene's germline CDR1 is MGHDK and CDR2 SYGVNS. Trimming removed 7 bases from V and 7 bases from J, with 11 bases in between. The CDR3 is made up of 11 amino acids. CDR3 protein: CASNKGREQYF. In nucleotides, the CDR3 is TGTGCCAGCAATAAGGGTCGGGAGCAGTACTTC.

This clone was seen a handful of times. Written as DNA, the CDR3 is TGCAGCGTTGGTTCTCCTAGCACAGATACGCAGTATTTT. It is translated as CSVGSPSTDTQYF. The chain employs TRBV29-1 and TRBJ2-3; unclear D gene. This CDR3 comprises 13 residues. Germline CDR1 and CDR2: SQVTM and ANQGSEA. V was cut by 4 bases and J by 0 bases, with 8 bases left in between.

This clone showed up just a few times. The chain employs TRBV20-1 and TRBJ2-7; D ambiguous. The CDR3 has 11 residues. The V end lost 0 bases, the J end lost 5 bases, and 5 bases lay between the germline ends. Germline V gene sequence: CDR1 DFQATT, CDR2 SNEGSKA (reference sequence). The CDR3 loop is CSARDFHEQYF. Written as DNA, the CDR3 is TGCAGTGCTAGAGACTTCCACGAGCAGTACTTC.